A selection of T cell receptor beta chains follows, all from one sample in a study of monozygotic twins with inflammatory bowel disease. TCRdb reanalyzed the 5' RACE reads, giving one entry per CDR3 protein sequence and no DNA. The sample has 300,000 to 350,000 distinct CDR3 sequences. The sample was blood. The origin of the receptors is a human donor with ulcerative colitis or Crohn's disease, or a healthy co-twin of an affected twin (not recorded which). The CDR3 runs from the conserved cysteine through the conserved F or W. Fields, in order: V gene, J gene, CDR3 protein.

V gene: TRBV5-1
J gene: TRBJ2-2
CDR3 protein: CASSLVAGGAGELFF

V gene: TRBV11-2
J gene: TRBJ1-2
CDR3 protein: CASSLAGANGYTF

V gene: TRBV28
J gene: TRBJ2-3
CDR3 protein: CASSLEITYQGPSTDTQYF

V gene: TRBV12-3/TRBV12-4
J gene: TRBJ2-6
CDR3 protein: CASSLAGGLPGANVLTF

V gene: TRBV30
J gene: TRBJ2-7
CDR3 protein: CAWTRGGMGDGNEQYF

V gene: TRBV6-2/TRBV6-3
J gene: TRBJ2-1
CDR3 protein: CASTSMGYNEQFF

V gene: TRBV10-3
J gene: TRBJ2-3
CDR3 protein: CAIRSTGAKPSTDTQYF

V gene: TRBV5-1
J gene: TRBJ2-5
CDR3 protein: CASSLVVSGGQETQYF

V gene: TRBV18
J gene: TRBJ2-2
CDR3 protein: CASSRFGGELFF

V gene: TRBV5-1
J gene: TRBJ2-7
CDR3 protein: CASSLDSREYEQYF

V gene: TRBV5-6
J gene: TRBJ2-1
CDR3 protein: CASSRRAGGLGDNEQFF

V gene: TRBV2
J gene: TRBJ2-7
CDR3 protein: CASSEGRAVIEQYF

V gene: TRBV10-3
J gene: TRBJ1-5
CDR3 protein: CAISESRDSQPQHF

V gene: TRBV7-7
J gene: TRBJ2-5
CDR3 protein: CASSPLWSPGQTQYF

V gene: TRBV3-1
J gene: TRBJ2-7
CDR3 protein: CASSPPGRQGSGEQYF

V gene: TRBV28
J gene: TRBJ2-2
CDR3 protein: CASSSRPRTGELFF

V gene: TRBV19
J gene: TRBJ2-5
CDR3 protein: CASMILRQETQYF

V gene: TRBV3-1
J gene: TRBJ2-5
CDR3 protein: CASSPDSAPETQYF

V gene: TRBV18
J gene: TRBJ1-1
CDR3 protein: CASSYSGTGVEAFF

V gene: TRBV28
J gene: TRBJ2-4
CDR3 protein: CASSSRGDIQYF

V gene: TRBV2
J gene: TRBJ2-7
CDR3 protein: CASSTHGASGSYEQYF

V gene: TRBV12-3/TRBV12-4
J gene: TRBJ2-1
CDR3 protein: CASVPPGDYLNEQFF

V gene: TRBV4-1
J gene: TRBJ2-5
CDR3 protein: CASSQDETQYF

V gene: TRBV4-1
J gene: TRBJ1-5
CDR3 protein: CASSHQEGLNQPQHF

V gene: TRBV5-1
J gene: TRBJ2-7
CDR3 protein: CASSDGTSGTLRVEQYF

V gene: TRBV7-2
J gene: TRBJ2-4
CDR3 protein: CASSPQGGSKNIQYF

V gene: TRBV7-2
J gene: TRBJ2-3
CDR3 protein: CASSESGSKGPDTQYF

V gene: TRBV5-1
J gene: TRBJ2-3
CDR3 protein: CASSLVADTQYF

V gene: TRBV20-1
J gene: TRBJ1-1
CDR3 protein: CSARDTQGVGVNTEAFF

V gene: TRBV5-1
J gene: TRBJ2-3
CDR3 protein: CASSLAGRPTTDTQYF

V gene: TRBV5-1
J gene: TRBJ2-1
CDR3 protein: CASVGTSGTNEQFF

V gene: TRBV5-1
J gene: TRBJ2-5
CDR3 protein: CASSLGTGRSQETQYF

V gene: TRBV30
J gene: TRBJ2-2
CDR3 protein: CAWSPGYANTGELFF

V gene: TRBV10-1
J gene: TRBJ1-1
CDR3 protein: CASSESPTMNTEAFF

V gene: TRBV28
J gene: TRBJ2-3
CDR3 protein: CASSLMPLGGRSDTQYF

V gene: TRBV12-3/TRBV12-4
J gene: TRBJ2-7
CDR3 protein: CASSLQGAPYEQYF

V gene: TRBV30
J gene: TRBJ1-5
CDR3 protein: CAWGQGQPNQPQHF

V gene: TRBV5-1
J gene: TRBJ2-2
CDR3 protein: CASSPTPDRELFF

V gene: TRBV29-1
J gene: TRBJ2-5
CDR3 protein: CSGGPRETQYF

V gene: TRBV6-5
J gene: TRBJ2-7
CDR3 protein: CASSYVSGLTYEQYF

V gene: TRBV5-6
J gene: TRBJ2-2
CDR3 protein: CASSLVAGGERLAGELFF

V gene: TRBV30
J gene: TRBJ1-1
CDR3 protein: CAWSVPWTDRTEAFF

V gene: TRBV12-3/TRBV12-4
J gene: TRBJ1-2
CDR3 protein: CASSLEGPFYGYTF

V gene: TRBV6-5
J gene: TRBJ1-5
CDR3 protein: CASSSFGGGNQPQHF

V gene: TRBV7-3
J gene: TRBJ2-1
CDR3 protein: CASSLAGVGNEQFF

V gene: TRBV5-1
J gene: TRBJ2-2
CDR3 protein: CASSVPTGNKAGELFF

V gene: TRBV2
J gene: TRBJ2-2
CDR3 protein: CASTLDTGGFGELFF

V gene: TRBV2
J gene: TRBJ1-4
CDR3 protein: CASKDRGTNEKLFF

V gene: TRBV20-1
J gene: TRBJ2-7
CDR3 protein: CSARERGYEQYF

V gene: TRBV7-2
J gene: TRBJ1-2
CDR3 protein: CASSQTAGLANYGYTF

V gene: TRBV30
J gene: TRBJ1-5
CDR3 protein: CAYGAVMGNQPQHF